This T cell receptor (beta chain) was observed in a study of shared clonotypes between healthy human individuals. Study-wide results and limits: Specimens sampled were limited to blood, with tissue repertoires likely differing.

At deep level, the assay was performed. Assay: immunoSEQ multiplex PCR; the TCRdb copy retains only in-frame clones and omits some. Of roughly 520,000 clones listed, 90% to 96% are singletons. The germline V gene encodes CDR1 SNHLY and CDR2 FYNNEI. The CDR3 is 13 residues long. The V end lost 7 bases, the J end lost 2 bases, and 12 bases lay between the germline ends. A remark on this clone: The antigen is not known.

Material: naive CD4+ T cells sorted from blood. Regarding subset: CD45RA+ positively selected. The TCR comes from a woman in her 30s in good health. V gene TRBV2 combines with J gene TRBJ2-7, with D possibly matching TRBD2 (5 bases). Here the CDR3 DNA reads TGTGCCAGCAAAAGGGAGACTACCTACGAGCAGTACTTC. It translates to CASKRETTYEQYF.